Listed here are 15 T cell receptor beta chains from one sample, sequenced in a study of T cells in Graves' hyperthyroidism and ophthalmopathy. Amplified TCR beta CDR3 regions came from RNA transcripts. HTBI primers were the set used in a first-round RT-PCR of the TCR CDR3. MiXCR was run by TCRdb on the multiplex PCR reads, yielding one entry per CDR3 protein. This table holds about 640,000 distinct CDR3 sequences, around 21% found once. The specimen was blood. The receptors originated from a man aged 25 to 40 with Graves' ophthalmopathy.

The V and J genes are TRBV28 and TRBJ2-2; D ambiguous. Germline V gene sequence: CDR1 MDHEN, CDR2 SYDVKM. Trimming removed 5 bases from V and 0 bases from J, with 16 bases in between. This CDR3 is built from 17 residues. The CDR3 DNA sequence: TGTGCCAGCAGTGGGCAGACTGCTATCGCGAACACCGGGGAGCTGTTTTTT. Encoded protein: CASSGQTAIANTGELFF.

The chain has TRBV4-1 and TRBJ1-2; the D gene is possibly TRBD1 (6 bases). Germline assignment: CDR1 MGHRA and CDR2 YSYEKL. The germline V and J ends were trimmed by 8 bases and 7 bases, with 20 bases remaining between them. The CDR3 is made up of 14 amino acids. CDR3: CASGSGGAVGGYTF. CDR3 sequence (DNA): TGCGCCAGCGGCTCCGGGGGGGCCGTCGGTGGCTACACCTTC.

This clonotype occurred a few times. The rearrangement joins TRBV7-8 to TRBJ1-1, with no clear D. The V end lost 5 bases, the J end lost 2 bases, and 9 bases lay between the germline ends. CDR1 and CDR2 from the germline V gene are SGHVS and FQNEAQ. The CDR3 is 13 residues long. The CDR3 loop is CASSTWGNTEAFF. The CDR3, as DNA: TGTGCCAGCAGCACCTGGGGTAACACTGAAGCTTTCTTT.

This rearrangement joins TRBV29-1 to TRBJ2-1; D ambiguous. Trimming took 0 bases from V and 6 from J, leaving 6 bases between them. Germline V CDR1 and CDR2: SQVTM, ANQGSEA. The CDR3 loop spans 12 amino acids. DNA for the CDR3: TGCAGCGTTGAAGAAGGCAGCAATGAGCAGTTCTTC. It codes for CSVEEGSNEQFF.

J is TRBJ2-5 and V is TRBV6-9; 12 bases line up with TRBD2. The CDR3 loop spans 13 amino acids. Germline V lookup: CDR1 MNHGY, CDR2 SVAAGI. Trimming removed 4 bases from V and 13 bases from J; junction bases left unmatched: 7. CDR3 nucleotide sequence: TGTGCCAGCAGTTCAGGACTAGCGGGACGGGTGTACTTC. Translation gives CASSSGLAGRVYF.

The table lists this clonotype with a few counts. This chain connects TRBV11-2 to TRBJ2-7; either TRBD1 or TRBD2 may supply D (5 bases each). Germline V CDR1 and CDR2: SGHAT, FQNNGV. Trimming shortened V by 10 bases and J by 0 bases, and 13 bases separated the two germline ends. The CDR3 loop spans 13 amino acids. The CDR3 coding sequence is TGTGCCACGGGGAAGGACAACTCCTACGAGCAGTACTTC. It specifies CATGKDNSYEQYF.

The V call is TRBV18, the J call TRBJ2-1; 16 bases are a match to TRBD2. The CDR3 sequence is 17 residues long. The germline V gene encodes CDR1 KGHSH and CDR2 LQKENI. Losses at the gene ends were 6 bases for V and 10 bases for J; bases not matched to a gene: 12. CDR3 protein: CASSPGLAGGPSGEQFF. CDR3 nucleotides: TGTGCCAGCTCTCCGGGACTAGCGGGAGGGCCTTCGGGCGAGCAGTTCTTC.

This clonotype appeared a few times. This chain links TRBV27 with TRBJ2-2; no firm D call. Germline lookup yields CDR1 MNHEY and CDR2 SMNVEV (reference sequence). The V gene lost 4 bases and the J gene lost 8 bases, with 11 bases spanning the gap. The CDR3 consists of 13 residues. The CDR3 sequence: CASSSGGPGELFF. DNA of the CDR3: TGTGCCAGCAGTTCCGGCGGTCCAGGGGAGCTGTTTTTT.

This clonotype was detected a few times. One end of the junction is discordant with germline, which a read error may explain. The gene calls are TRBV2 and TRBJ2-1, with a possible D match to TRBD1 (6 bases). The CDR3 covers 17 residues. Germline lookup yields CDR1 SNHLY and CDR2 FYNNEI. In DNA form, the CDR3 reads TGTGCCGGCAGGGATCACAGGGCTAAGAGGACCTACAATGAGCAGTTCTTC. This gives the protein CAGRDHRAKRTYNEQFF.

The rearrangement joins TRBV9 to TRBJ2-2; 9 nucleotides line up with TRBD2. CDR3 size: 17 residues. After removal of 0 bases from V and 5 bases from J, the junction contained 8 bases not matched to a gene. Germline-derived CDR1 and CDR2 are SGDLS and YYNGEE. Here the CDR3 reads CASSVGLAGVLTGELFF. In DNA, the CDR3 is TGTGCCAGCAGCGTAGGATTAGCGGGAGTGTTAACCGGGGAGCTGTTTTTT.

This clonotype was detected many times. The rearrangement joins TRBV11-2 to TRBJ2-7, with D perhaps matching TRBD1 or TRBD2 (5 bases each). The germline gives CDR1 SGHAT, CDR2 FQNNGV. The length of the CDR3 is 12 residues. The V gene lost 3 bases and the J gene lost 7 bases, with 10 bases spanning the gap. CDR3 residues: CASSLGVSEQYF. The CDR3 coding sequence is TGTGCCAGCAGCTTGGGGGTGTCAGAGCAGTACTTC.

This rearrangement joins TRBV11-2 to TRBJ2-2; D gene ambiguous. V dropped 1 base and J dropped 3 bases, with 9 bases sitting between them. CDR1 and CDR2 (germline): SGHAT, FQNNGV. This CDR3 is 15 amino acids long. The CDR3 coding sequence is TGTGCCAGCAGCTTAGGCTCTAGTTACACCGGGGAGCTGTTTTTT. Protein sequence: CASSLGSSYTGELFF.

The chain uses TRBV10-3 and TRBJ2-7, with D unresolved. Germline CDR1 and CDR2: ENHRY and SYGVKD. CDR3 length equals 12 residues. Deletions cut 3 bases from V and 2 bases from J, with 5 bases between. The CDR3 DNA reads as TGTGCCATCAGTGACAAAACCTACGAGCAGTACTTC. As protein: CAISDKTYEQYF.

Written as DNA, the CDR3 is TGTGCCAGCAGCCTCGGGTCCCCCACCGGGGAGCTGTTTTTT. The encoded protein is CASSLGSPTGELFF. The V and J genes are TRBV5-6 and TRBJ2-2; D is ambiguous. The ends were cut back, 4 bases at V and 4 bases at J, with 11 bases in the middle. CDR1 SGHDT and CDR2 YYEEEE come from the germline V gene. This CDR3 region has 14 residues.

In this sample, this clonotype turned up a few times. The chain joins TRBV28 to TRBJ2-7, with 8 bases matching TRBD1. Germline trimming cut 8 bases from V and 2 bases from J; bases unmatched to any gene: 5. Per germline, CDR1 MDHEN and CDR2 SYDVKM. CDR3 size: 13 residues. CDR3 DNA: TGTGCCAGCGGGAGGACAGGGCCCTACGAGCAGTACTTC. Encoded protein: CASGRTGPYEQYF.